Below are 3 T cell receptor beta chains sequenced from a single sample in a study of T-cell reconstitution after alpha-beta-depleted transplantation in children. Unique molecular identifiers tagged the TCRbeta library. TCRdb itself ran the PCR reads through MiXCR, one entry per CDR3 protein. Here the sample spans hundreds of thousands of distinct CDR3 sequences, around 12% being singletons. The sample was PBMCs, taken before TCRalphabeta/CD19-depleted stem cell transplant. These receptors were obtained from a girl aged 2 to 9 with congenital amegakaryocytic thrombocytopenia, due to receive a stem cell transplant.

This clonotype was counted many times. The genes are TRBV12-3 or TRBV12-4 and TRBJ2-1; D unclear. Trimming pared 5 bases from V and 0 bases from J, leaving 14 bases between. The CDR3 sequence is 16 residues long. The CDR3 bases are TGTGCCAGCAGTCCCTTGTTTCGCAGCTCCTACAATGAGCAGTTCTTC. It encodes CASSPLFRSSYNEQFF.

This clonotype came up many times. The chain's CDR3 is CASSFRDTTYNEQFF. The CDR3 coding sequence is TGTGCCAGCAGTTTCCGGGACACTACCTACAATGAGCAGTTCTTC. The V and J genes are TRBV12-3 or TRBV12-4 and TRBJ2-1; D possibly corresponds to TRBD1 (6 bases). The CDR3 runs to 15 residues. The V end lost 3 bases, the J end lost 2 bases, and 11 bases lay between the germline ends.

The chain's CDR3 is CASSRFVETQYF. The CDR3 region has the DNA TGTGCCAGCAGCCGCTTTGTAGAGACCCAGTACTTC. V and J are TRBV11-2 and TRBJ2-5; D gene uncertain. There are 12 residues in the CDR3. Germline V gene sequence: CDR1 SGHAT, CDR2 FQNNGV. The ends were cut back, 5 bases at V and 4 bases at J, with 8 bases in the middle.